The rows below give T cell receptor beta chains drawn from one sample of a study of blood T cell repertoires in COVID-19. Measured with immunoSEQ multiplex PCR; TCRdb has only the in-frame clones, and not every one. This table holds under 250,000 clones, approximately 91% found once. The specimen sequenced was peripheral blood. The receptors derive from a man aged 25-40 years with COVID-19, enrolled during active disease. Each CDR3 is given with its conserved first and last residue. Fields, in order: clone size, D gene, CDR3 length, J gene, V gene, CDR3 protein, CDR3 DNA. A D gene is named only where the DNA matches it firmly. Size values are once, few and many counts, or a class for expanded clones, and some rows have none.

size: NA
D: TRBD2
length: 16
J: TRBJ2-3
V: TRBV5-6
CDR3: CASSPEGVAGADTQYF
DNA: TGTGCCAGCAGCCCAGAGGGGGTAGCGGGGGCAGATACGCAGTATTTT

size: NA
D: TRBD1
length: 15
J: TRBJ2-7
V: TRBV3-1/TRBV3-2
CDR3: CASSQVDRDSYEQYF
DNA: TGTGCCAGCAGCCAGGTGGACAGGGATTCCTACGAGCAGTACTTC

size: once
D: TRBD1
length: 13
J: TRBJ2-1
V: TRBV9
CDR3: CASSTRQGREQFF
DNA: TGTGCCAGCAGCACCCGACAGGGCCGGGAGCAGTTCTTC

size: NA
D: NA
length: 14
J: TRBJ2-1
V: TRBV7-6
CDR3: CASSWRGGRDEQFF
DNA: TGTGCCAGCAGCTGGAGGGGGGGCCGCGATGAGCAGTTCTTC

size: NA
D: TRBD1
length: 15
J: TRBJ2-2
V: TRBV6-2/TRBV6-3
CDR3: CASSYRGPDTGELFF
DNA: TGTGCCAGCAGTTACAGGGGGCCAGACACCGGGGAGCTGTTTTTT

size: NA
D: TRBD1
length: 17
J: TRBJ1-2
V: TRBV19
CDR3: CASSIGGQGAGNYGYTF
DNA: TGTGCCAGTAGTATAGGTGGGCAGGGGGCGGGGAACTATGGCTACACCTTC

size: NA
D: TRBD1
length: 14
J: TRBJ1-4
V: TRBV27
CDR3: CASGRDRGREKLFF
DNA: TGTGCCAGCGGGCGGGACAGGGGCAGAGAAAAACTGTTTTTT

size: NA
D: NA
length: 14
J: TRBJ1-6
V: TRBV5-4
CDR3: CASRGVDYNSPLHF
DNA: TGTGCCAGCAGGGGCGTCGACTATAATTCACCCCTCCACTTT

size: NA
D: TRBD1
length: 15
J: TRBJ1-6
V: TRBV2
CDR3: CASRIQGGNNSPLHF
DNA: TGTGCCAGCAGGATACAGGGGGGAAATAATTCACCCCTCCACTTT

size: once
D: TRBD1
length: 15
J: TRBJ2-7
V: TRBV18
CDR3: CASSSRQGATYEQYF
DNA: TGTGCCAGCTCATCAAGACAGGGGGCCACCTACGAGCAGTACTTC

size: NA
D: TRBD2
length: 15
J: TRBJ2-1
V: TRBV5-1
CDR3: CASSLPLAAYNEQFF
DNA: TGCGCCAGCAGCTTGCCGCTAGCGGCCTACAATGAGCAGTTCTTC

size: NA
D: NA
length: 18
J: TRBJ1-2
V: TRBV4-1
CDR3: CASSPHPRRQKNNYGYTF
DNA: TGCGCCAGCAGCCCCCATCCCCGGAGACAGAAGAATAACTATGGCTACACCTTC

size: NA
D: NA
length: 16
J: TRBJ1-5
V: TRBV2
CDR3: CASRAGRWDSNQPQHF
DNA: TGTGCCAGCAGAGCCGGGAGATGGGATAGCAATCAGCCCCAGCATTTT

size: NA
D: TRBD1
length: 15
J: TRBJ1-1
V: TRBV2
CDR3: CASRPGTGGSLQAFF
DNA: TGTGCCAGCAGACCCGGGACAGGGGGCTCACTACAAGCTTTCTTT

size: NA
D: NA
length: 14
J: TRBJ1-1
V: TRBV3-1/TRBV3-2
CDR3: CASSPDTANTEAFF
DNA: TGTGCCAGCAGCCCGGACACTGCGAACACTGAAGCTTTCTTT

size: once
D: NA
length: 16
J: TRBJ1-1
V: TRBV7-9
CDR3: CASSLAPGIPNTEAFF
DNA: TGTGCCAGCAGCTTAGCGCCAGGGATCCCGAACACTGAAGCTTTCTTT

size: NA
D: TRBD1
length: 14
J: TRBJ1-1
V: TRBV4-1
CDR3: CASSQQGQGAEAFF
DNA: TGCGCCAGCAGCCAACAAGGACAGGGGGCTGAAGCTTTCTTT

size: NA
D: NA
length: 13
J: TRBJ1-2
V: TRBV18
CDR3: CASSPGEVNGYTF
DNA: TGTGCCAGCTCACCGGGAGAAGTGAATGGCTACACCTTC

size: NA
D: NA
length: 15
J: TRBJ1-4
V: TRBV19
CDR3: CASLSVTGQAGKLFF
DNA: TGTGCCAGTTTGTCAGTCACAGGGCAGGCGGGAAAACTGTTTTTT

size: NA
D: NA
length: 14
J: TRBJ2-1
V: TRBV10-3
CDR3: CAIGRGGRYNEQFF
DNA: TGTGCCATCGGAAGGGGGGGGCGGTACAATGAGCAGTTCTTC

size: NA
D: TRBD1
length: 17
J: TRBJ2-2
V: TRBV5-4
CDR3: CASSPSRGSANTGELFF
DNA: TGTGCCAGCAGCCCGTCCAGGGGGAGCGCGAACACCGGGGAGCTGTTTTTT

size: NA
D: TRBD2
length: 15
J: TRBJ2-1
V: TRBV5-6
CDR3: CASSLEGLGSREQFF
DNA: TGTGCCAGCAGCTTGGAGGGACTAGGGTCGCGTGAGCAGTTCTTC

size: many
D: NA
length: 16
J: TRBJ2-7
V: TRBV7-2
CDR3: CASSSGGAGAAYEQYF
DNA: TGTGCCAGCAGCTCCGGAGGGGCGGGGGCGGCCTACGAGCAGTACTTC

size: NA
D: NA
length: 12
J: TRBJ1-3
V: TRBV4-2
CDR3: CASSSQGNTIYF
DNA: TGTGCCAGCAGCTCACAGGGAAACACCATATATTTT

size: NA
D: NA
length: 14
J: TRBJ2-2
V: TRBV19
CDR3: CASSISGRPGELFF
DNA: TGTGCCAGTAGTATATCAGGGCGTCCCGGGGAGCTGTTTTTT

size: NA
D: TRBD1
length: 16
J: TRBJ2-7
V: TRBV4-1
CDR3: CASSQASGRGFHEQYF
DNA: TGCGCCAGCAGCCAAGCCTCGGGCAGGGGGTTCCACGAGCAGTACTTC

size: NA
D: TRBD1
length: 16
J: TRBJ2-1
V: TRBV10-3
CDR3: CAIGLDRSKVNNEQFF
DNA: TGTGCCATCGGGCTGGACAGGTCTAAGGTTAACAATGAGCAGTTCTTC

size: NA
D: TRBD1
length: 13
J: TRBJ1-1
V: TRBV7-3
CDR3: CASSSGTGRGAFF
DNA: TGTGCCAGCAGCTCTGGGACAGGGAGAGGAGCTTTCTTT

size: NA
D: NA
length: 14
J: TRBJ2-5
V: TRBV19
CDR3: CASSISQGGETQYF
DNA: TGTGCCAGTAGTATTTCCCAGGGTGGAGAGACCCAGTACTTC

size: NA
D: NA
length: 15
J: TRBJ2-3
V: TRBV7-2
CDR3: CASRLTRGSADTQYF
DNA: TGTGCCAGCAGATTAACCCGGGGGTCGGCAGATACGCAGTATTTT

size: NA
D: TRBD1
length: 15
J: TRBJ1-1
V: TRBV11-1
CDR3: CASSLADRAGTEAFF
DNA: TGTGCCAGCAGCCTAGCCGACAGGGCGGGCACTGAAGCTTTCTTT

size: once
D: TRBD1
length: 15
J: TRBJ2-1
V: TRBV5-1
CDR3: CASSFNGQGGNEQFF
DNA: TGCGCCAGCAGCTTCAACGGACAGGGTGGAAATGAGCAGTTCTTC

size: few
D: TRBD1
length: 16
J: TRBJ2-6
V: TRBV30
CDR3: CAWSRSDREVANVLTF
DNA: TGTGCCTGGAGTAGATCGGACAGGGAGGTTGCCAACGTCCTGACTTTC

size: NA
D: NA
length: 17
J: TRBJ1-1
V: TRBV5-1
CDR3: CASSSNTGSSMNTEAFF
DNA: TGCGCCAGCAGCTCGAATACAGGGTCCTCCATGAACACTGAAGCTTTCTTT

size: NA
D: NA
length: 18
J: TRBJ1-6
V: TRBV18
CDR3: CASSISGSRSSYNSPLHF
DNA: TGTGCCAGCTCAATATCCGGCAGTCGGAGCTCCTATAATTCACCCCTCCACTTT

size: NA
D: TRBD1
length: 15
J: TRBJ1-2
V: TRBV5-1
CDR3: CASSLGQGASYGYTF
DNA: TGCGCCAGCAGCTTGGGGCAGGGGGCGAGCTATGGCTACACCTTC

size: NA
D: NA
length: 15
J: TRBJ1-5
V: TRBV4-1
CDR3: CASSQEGAGNQPQHF
DNA: TGCGCCAGCAGCCAAGAAGGGGCTGGCAATCAGCCCCAGCATTTT

size: NA
D: TRBD2
length: 12
J: TRBJ2-1
V: TRBV29-1
CDR3: CSVGLAGFEQFF
DNA: TGCAGCGTTGGGCTAGCGGGGTTCGAGCAGTTCTTC

size: NA
D: NA
length: 14
J: TRBJ2-6
V: TRBV7-9
CDR3: CASSSVSGANVLTF
DNA: TGTGCCAGCAGCTCCGTATCTGGGGCCAACGTCCTGACTTTC

size: NA
D: NA
length: 16
J: TRBJ1-3
V: TRBV4-1
CDR3: CASSQPTGPPGNTIYF
DNA: TGCGCCAGCAGCCAGCCGACAGGACCTCCTGGAAACACCATATATTTT

size: once
D: NA
length: 14
J: TRBJ1-6
V: TRBV5-4
CDR3: CASSLVQGESPLHF
DNA: TGTGCCAGCAGCTTGGTTCAGGGCGAATCACCCCTCCACTTT

size: NA
D: TRBD2
length: 17
J: TRBJ2-1
V: TRBV7-2
CDR3: CASSLVGGASGAGEQFF
DNA: TGTGCCAGCAGCTTAGTGGGTGGGGCTAGCGGCGCTGGTGAGCAGTTCTTC

size: NA
D: TRBD1
length: 17
J: TRBJ1-1
V: TRBV6-1
CDR3: CASSGTGTGVANTEAFF
DNA: TGTGCCAGCAGTGGAACCGGGACAGGGGTCGCGAACACTGAAGCTTTCTTT

size: NA
D: TRBD1
length: 16
J: TRBJ1-1
V: TRBV3-1/TRBV3-2
CDR3: CASSPRTGVMNTEAFF
DNA: TGTGCCAGCAGCCCTCGGACAGGGGTTATGAACACTGAAGCTTTCTTT

size: NA
D: TRBD1
length: 13
J: TRBJ1-4
V: TRBV5-1
CDR3: CASSGGQVQKLFF
DNA: TGCGCCAGCAGCGGTGGACAGGTTCAAAAACTGTTTTTT

size: NA
D: TRBD1
length: 15
J: TRBJ1-5
V: TRBV10-3
CDR3: CAIRDRESGDQPQHF
DNA: TGTGCCATCAGGGACAGGGAGTCGGGCGATCAGCCCCAGCATTTT

size: NA
D: TRBD1
length: 17
J: TRBJ1-3
V: TRBV7-6
CDR3: CASSSYRGDRSGNTIYF
DNA: TGTGCCAGCAGCTCTTACCGTGGGGACAGATCTGGAAACACCATATATTTT

size: NA
D: NA
length: 14
J: TRBJ1-5
V: TRBV3-1/TRBV3-2
CDR3: CASSPTSSNQPQHF
DNA: TGTGCCAGCAGCCCGACAAGTAGCAATCAGCCCCAGCATTTT